This T cell receptor beta chain was recovered during a study of Ad26.COV2.S vaccination and SARS-CoV-2 variants. Study-level background: The vaccine Ad26.COV2.S was put into the muscle once, or twice with 56 days between. Study-wide results and caveats: Spike-specific TCR breadth was greater in vaccine than placebo recipients.

With regard to this clone: What it recognizes is unknown.

The germline V gene has CDR1 KGHSH and CDR2 LQKENI. CDR3 size: 16 residues. Trimming took 3 bases from V and 4 from J, leaving 15 bases between them. Treatment here: roughly 19 received Ad26.COV2.S at low or high dose, single or two shots; 5 received placebo; per-sample allocation not given. At day 63 after the first vaccine or placebo injection, samples were drawn. Profiled with immunoSEQ multiplex PCR; TCRdb holds only in-frame clones, not every one. Among 300,000 to 400,000 clones listed, roughly 91% were seen once. The V and J genes are TRBV18 and TRBJ1-4, with D perhaps TRBD1 (6 bases). This TCR came from a person between 18 and 65 years old who received the Ad26.COV2.S COVID-19 vaccine or a placebo. The starting material was peripheral blood, obtained in a trial of Ad26.COV2.S vaccine versus placebo. CDR3 coding DNA: TGTGCCAGCTCACCTTCCGGACAGAGCTTTAATGAAAAACTGTTTTTT. Translation gives CASSPSGQSFNEKLFF.